This T cell receptor beta chain comes out of a study of cytomegalovirus exposure and HLA in healthy donors. Study-level findings and limits: Despite most TCR sequences being rare, some public TCRs occurred in many donors. With high specificity and sensitivity, the classifier reportedly diagnosed cytomegalovirus status.

13 Jbeta primers and 60 Vbeta primers were used for the PCR. The method was immunoSEQ multiplex PCR; TCRdb's version includes in-frame clones alone and lacks a portion of them. Here the sample spans 150,000 to 200,000 clones, around 82% being singletons. With regard to this clone: Its antigen remains unidentified.

CDR3 size: 15 residues. J was trimmed by 6 bases and V by 4 bases; bases with no gene match: 12. Germline CDR1 SGHDT, CDR2 YYEEEE. This TCR came from a man aged 55-75 years in good health and CMV-seronegative. The sample was PBMCs. The chain couples TRBV5-6 to TRBJ1-1; 7 bases are shared with TRBD1. CDR3 DNA: TGTGCCAGCAGCCAGGACAGGCGGGGGGACGCTGAAGCTTTCTTT. Translating gives CASSQDRRGDAEAFF.